The clone carrying this T cell receptor (beta chain) was found many times. This entry belongs to a study of tumor-infiltrating lymphocytes in primary liver carcinoma. Synthesis of TCR beta cDNA was carried out from 450 to 500 ng total RNA with a constant-region primer. Construction of TCR beta libraries relied on three successive nested multiplex PCR rounds employing slightly modified ARM-PCR. Investigators reported that the first two PCR rounds, at 10 to 11 cycles each, used TRBV1-TRBV30 forward primers with a C-beta reverse primer. TCRdb called the multiplex PCR reads again in MiXCR, with one record for every CDR3 protein. This table has roughly 100,000 distinct CDR3 sequences, roughly four fifths appearing once. CDR1 and CDR2 from the germline V gene are MNHEY and SVGEGT. Trimming stripped 0 bases from V and 4 bases from J, with 7 bases between. The length of the CDR3 is 13 residues. The study co-extracted DNA and RNA from about 20-30 mg of unsorted bulk tissue.

This TCR was sampled from a man aged 40-49 years with primary liver carcinoma and hepatitis B virus infection. This chain links TRBV6-2 or TRBV6-3 with TRBJ2-7; no clear D. The specimen sequenced was liver tumor tissue from sampling region 3. The subset was: tumor region T3, left-lateral pole. The CDR3 sequence: CASSYSAGYEQYF. CDR3 nucleotide sequence: TGTGCCAGCAGTTACTCCGCAGGATACGAGCAGTACTTC.